This T cell receptor beta chain stems from a study of PD-1 blockade in classical Hodgkin lymphoma. Overall study results and limits: Diversity similar to that of newly diagnosed patients was seen at baseline in complete responders.

Every patient had relapsed following autologous stem cell transplantation, and cohorts differed in brentuximab vedotin exposure. The CDR3 is 13 residues long. Germline assignment: CDR1 MNHNS and CDR2 SASEGT. Trimming took off 5 bases at V and 7 bases at J, with 14 bases between the two ends. TCRdb's copy holds only in-frame clones and misses some; the assay was immunoSEQ multiplex PCR. The sample lists tens of thousands of clones; about 79% were seen once. Turning to this clone: Its antigen is not known.

The receptor's source is a human donor with classical Hodgkin lymphoma. This chain joins TRBV6-1 and TRBJ2-5; D not certain. The material was peripheral blood mononuclear cells (PBMCs), obtained at baseline. In nucleotides, the CDR3 is TGTGCCAGCAGTCCGGGCCCCTTCCTGACCCAGTACTTC. Translated, it gives CASSPGPFLTQYF.